This T cell receptor (beta chain) was sequenced during a study of PD-1 blockade in classical Hodgkin lymphoma. Findings of the study overall: According to reports, newly diagnosed patients had lower baseline TCR diversity than healthy donors, and relapsed/refractory patients had lower baseline TCR diversity still.

The method was immunoSEQ multiplex PCR; TCRdb's version includes in-frame clones alone and lacks a portion of them. The sample lists roughly 28,000 clones, around 73% occurring once. All the patients suffered relapse after autologous stem cell transplantation, and brentuximab vedotin exposure differed. The best responses consisted of complete response, partial response or progressive disease. About this clone: Its matching antigen is unknown.

V dropped 5 bases and J dropped 2; count of bases not matched to a gene: 5. The germline V gene has CDR1 MNHEY and CDR2 SVGAGI. This CDR3 contains 14 residues. The TCR was taken from a human donor with classical Hodgkin lymphoma. The sequencing here drew on peripheral blood mononuclear cells (PBMCs), taken before the second cycle of nivolumab. This chain links TRBV6-5 with TRBJ2-7; 8 nucleotides align to TRBD1. The CDR3: CASSGPGQAYEQYF. Here the CDR3 DNA reads TGTGCCAGCAGTGGTCCGGGACAGGCCTACGAGCAGTACTTC.